Listed below are T cell receptor beta chains from one sample, sequenced in a study of cytomegalovirus exposure and HLA in healthy donors. Repertoires were generated with immunoSEQ multiplex PCR, while TCRdb's copy carries only in-frame clones and drops some. The sample lists tens of thousands of clones, around 75% occurring once. Source material: PBMCs. The receptors were gathered from a man in his forties in good health and CMV-seronegative. The CDR3 runs from the conserved cysteine through the conserved F or W. The order of the fields is V gene, clone size, D gene, J gene, CDR3 protein, CDR3 DNA. D genes are given only for firm matches. Clone size is not always given. Where it is, it says once, few, many or a class for expanded clones.

>TRBV9|NA|NA|TRBJ1-3
CASSVEAGPGNTIYF
TGTGCCAGCAGCGTAGAGGCAGGTCCTGGAAACACCATATATTTT
>TRBV10-1|NA|NA|TRBJ1-3
CASSGSTGGNTIYF
TGCGCCAGCAGTGGCAGCACAGGAGGAAACACCATATATTTT
>TRBV5-1|NA|TRBD1|TRBJ2-3
CASSDGQGATTDTQYF
TGCGCCAGCAGCGACGGACAGGGGGCCACCACAGATACGCAGTATTTT
>TRBV6-1|NA|TRBD1|TRBJ2-7
CASSRQGAVHEQYF
TGTGCCAGCAGTAGACAGGGGGCAGTGCACGAGCAGTACTTC
>TRBV6-1|NA|TRBD2|TRBJ2-3
CASGLAGGTDTQYF
TGTGCCAGCGGACTAGCGGGGGGCACAGATACGCAGTATTTT
>TRBV6-5|NA|NA|TRBJ1-1
CASSYLGAPNTEAFF
TGTGCCAGCAGTTACCTAGGGGCTCCGAACACTGAAGCTTTCTTT
>TRBV27|NA|TRBD1|TRBJ1-4
CASSSRSSGQGNEKLFF
TGTGCCAGCAGTTCTAGGTCAAGCGGACAGGGTAATGAAAAACTGTTTTTT
>TRBV21-1|NA|NA|TRBJ1-5
CASSNPLRDIIKPQHF
TGTGCCAGCAGCAATCCCCTCAGGGATATCATCAAGCCCCAGCATTTT
>TRBV7-2|NA|TRBD1|TRBJ1-2
CASSLGQRNYGYTF
TGTGCCAGCAGCTTGGGACAGCGAAACTATGGCTACACCTTC
>TRBV7-2|NA|NA|TRBJ1-1
CASSPIQGKSTEAFF
TGTGCCAGCAGCCCTATACAGGGTAAGAGTACTGAAGCTTTCTTT
>TRBV7-9|few|TRBD2|TRBJ2-1
CASSPRSGLAEINEQFF
TGTGCCAGCAGCCCCAGAAGTGGACTAGCGGAGATTAATGAGCAGTTCTTC
>TRBV9|NA|NA|TRBJ2-5
CASSVGGETQYF
TGTGCCAGCAGCGTAGGAGGAGAGACCCAGTACTTC
>TRBV5-4|few|TRBD1|TRBJ1-5
CASSLSPQTGVRGNQPQHF
TGTGCCAGCAGCTTGTCCCCGCAAACAGGGGTTCGGGGCAATCAGCCCCAGCATTTT
>TRBV28|NA|TRBD1|TRBJ1-2
CASSSWDRDGYTF
TGTGCCAGCAGTTCTTGGGACAGGGACGGCTACACCTTC
>TRBV7-9|NA|NA|TRBJ2-7
CASSPRTALTYEQYF
TGTGCCAGCAGCCCGAGGACAGCCTTAACCTACGAGCAGTACTTC
>TRBV9|NA|TRBD2|TRBJ2-1
CASGTSQPHEQFF
TGTGCCAGCGGGACTAGCCAGCCCCATGAGCAGTTCTTC